This T cell receptor beta chain is drawn from a study of molecular identifiers for immune sequencing clone quantification. Overall study: Five aliquots were made in replicates from the RNA of roughly 21,000 or 96,000 naive CD8 cells, and four were sequenced.

From the PCR reads, TCRdb called clonotypes with MiXCR, one entry per CDR3 protein. The sample yields around 470,000 distinct CDR3 sequences, less than 30% seen once. In germline, CDR1 is MNHEY, CDR2 SMNVEV (reference sequence). V lost 5 bases and J lost 4, with 16 bases in between. The CDR3 loop spans 15 amino acids. This chain joins TRBV27 and TRBJ2-3; D is perhaps TRBD2 (6 bases). This clonotype originated in a human donor in good health. Some libraries in this study had Jurkat cell RNA spiked in. The sample taken for sequencing was naive CD8+ T cells from blood, with Jurkat cell RNA spiked in. Indicated subset: FACS-sorted CD8+CD4-CCR7+CD45RA+ naive T cells. The CDR3 nucleotides are TGTGCCAGCAGTCCGAAGGCGGGGATCTCAGATACGCAGTATTTT. This sequence encodes CASSPKAGISDTQYF.